The TCR beta chain under discussion was sequenced for a study of CD8 T cells in Susac syndrome. V was trimmed by 6 bases and J by 0 bases, leaving 9 bases between them. Germline values: CDR1 MNHEY, CDR2 SVGAGI. This CDR3 has 13 amino acids. Random hexamers were used to reverse transcribe an amount of 0.5 to 1 ug RNA. Amplification of the TCR beta CDR3 was carried out by immunoSEQ multiplex PCR, which spanned a total of 54 Vbeta and 13 Jbeta segments. One entry per CDR3 protein, called by TCRdb with MiXCR from the immunoSEQ multiplex PCR reads. Found here are under 200,000 distinct CDR3 sequences, over 75% of them singletons; the top ten hold 0.087%.

The sequenced sample consisted of CD4+ T cells from PBMCs. This chain connects TRBV6-5 to TRBJ2-7; D is undetermined. The receptor was derived from a human donor with Susac syndrome. The CDR3 reads CASSKHGSYEQYF. As DNA, the CDR3 is TGTGCCAGCAGCAAGCACGGCTCCTACGAGCAGTACTTC.